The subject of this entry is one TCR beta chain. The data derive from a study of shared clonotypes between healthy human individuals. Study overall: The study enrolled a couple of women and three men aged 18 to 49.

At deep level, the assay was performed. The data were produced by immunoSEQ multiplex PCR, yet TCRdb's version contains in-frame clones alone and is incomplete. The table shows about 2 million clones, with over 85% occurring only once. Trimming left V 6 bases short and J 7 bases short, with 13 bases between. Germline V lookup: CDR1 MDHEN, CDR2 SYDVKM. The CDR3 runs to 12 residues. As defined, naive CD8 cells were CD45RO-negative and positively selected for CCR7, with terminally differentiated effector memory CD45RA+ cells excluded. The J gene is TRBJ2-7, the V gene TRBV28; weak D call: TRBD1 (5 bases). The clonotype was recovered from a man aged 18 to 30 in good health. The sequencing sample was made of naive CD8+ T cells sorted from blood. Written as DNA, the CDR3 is TGTGCCAGCAGGTTGTTGGCAGGGGAGCAGTACTTC. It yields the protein CASRLLAGEQYF.